These 13 T cell receptor beta chains were sequenced from one sample in a study of blood T cell repertoires in COVID-19. Only in-frame clones appear in the TCRdb table, and some are missing; sequencing was by immunoSEQ multiplex PCR. In the table there are roughly 25,000 clones, 80% to 90% of which are singletons. Sequencing was carried out using peripheral blood. These receptors were collected from a man aged 65 to 85 with acute or convalescent COVID-19.

This clone was counted once. The CDR3, as DNA: TGTGCCAGCAGCTTTGGCGGGACCTCCACAGATACGCAGTATTTT. Residues: CASSFGGTSTDTQYF. The J gene is TRBJ2-3, the V gene TRBV7-2; TRBD2 might be the D (6 bases). This CDR3 is 15 amino acids long. The ends were cut back, 3 bases at V and 2 bases at J, with 12 bases in the middle. Germline loops: CDR1 SGHTA, CDR2 FQGNSA.

V is TRBV6-5 and J is TRBJ2-7; D perhaps matches TRBD2 (5 bases). Between the trimmed V and J ends, which lost 2 bases and 6 bases, there was a span of 17 bases. In germline, CDR1 is MNHEY, CDR2 SVGAGI. The CDR3 consists of 15 residues. As DNA, the CDR3 is TGTGCCAGCAGTTACCCGGGAACCCCCCTCCGCGAGCAGTACTTC. Translated, it gives CASSYPGTPLREQYF.

The chain links TRBV28 to TRBJ1-6, with D possibly being TRBD1 (5 bases). Germline CDR1 MDHEN, CDR2 SYDVKM. V lost 6 bases and J 8 bases, leaving 14 bases between the germline ends. The CDR3 consists of 14 residues. The DNA of the CDR3 is TGTGCCAGCAGCCCAGACACAGGTTATTCACCCCTCCACTTT. It specifies CASSPDTGYSPLHF.

A single count supports this clone. The chain joins TRBV5-1 to TRBJ1-5; 9 bases are a match to TRBD1. The CDR3 covers 15 residues. Germline V lookup: CDR1 SGHRS, CDR2 YFSETQ. J was trimmed by 0 bases and V by 4 bases; bases with no gene match: 2. The DNA for the CDR3 is TGCGCCAGCAGCGGGGACAGGGATAGCAATCAGCCCCAGCATTTT. Its protein is CASSGDRDSNQPQHF.

The V and J genes are TRBV27 and TRBJ2-7, with 8 nucleotides matching TRBD1. The J segment lost 2 bases and the V segment lost 6 bases, leaving 6 bases of the junction unmatched. CDR3 length equals 14 residues. Germline CDR1 and CDR2: MNHEY and SMNVEV (reference sequence). The CDR3 bases are TGTGCCAGCAGGGGGACAGGTTTCACCTACGAGCAGTACTTC. It encodes CASRGTGFTYEQYF.

V and J are TRBV19 and TRBJ1-5; tentative D call: TRBD1 (6 bases). The CDR3 runs 12 residues. V lost 3 bases, J lost 7 bases, and 7 bases lay in between. The germline V gene encodes CDR1 LNHDA and CDR2 SQIVND (reference sequence). The CDR3 reads CASSIRGQPQHF. Written as DNA, the CDR3 is TGTGCCAGTAGTATTAGGGGGCAGCCCCAGCATTTT. Full variable domain (outside the CDR3, taken from reference TRBV19 and TRBJ1-5): DGGITQSPKYLFRKEGQNVTLSCEQNLNHDAMYWYRQDPGQGLRLIYYSQIVNDFQKGDIAEGYSVSREKKESFPLTVTSAQKNPTAFYLCASSIRGQPQHFGDGTRLSIL.

V is TRBV5-6 and J is TRBJ1-1; D not resolved. Germline V CDR1 and CDR2: SGHDT, YYEEEE. This CDR3 contains 13 residues. V was clipped by 2 bases and J by 5 bases, with 10 bases between them. The CDR3 bases are TGTGCCAGCAGCTTAAACGGGGAAACTGAAGCTTTCTTT. It encodes CASSLNGETEAFF.

The count of this clone is one. The chain carries TRBV29-1 and TRBJ1-2; the match to TRBD1 covers 9 bases. Germline V gene sequence: CDR1 SQVTM, CDR2 ANQGSEA. There are 13 residues in the CDR3. The junction had 8 bases not matched to a gene; V was cut back by 6 bases and J by 6 bases. CDR3 DNA sequence: TGCAGCGTCATACAGGGGGCGATCAATGGCTACACCTTC. Translating gives CSVIQGAINGYTF.

DNA for the CDR3: TGTGCCAGTAGTAGACAGGGACAGACAGATACGCAGTATTTT. Its protein is CASSRQGQTDTQYF. This chain links TRBV19 with TRBJ2-3; 7 bases match TRBD1. The CDR3 extends over 14 amino acids. Looked up from germline, CDR1 is LNHDA and CDR2 is SQIVND (reference sequence). Trimming took 4 bases from V and 3 from J; bases not matched to a gene: 4.

The V call is TRBV7-9, the J call TRBJ1-5; D ambiguous. CDR3 size: 14 residues. V shed 4 bases and J shed 1 base, with 8 bases lying between them. Per the germline V gene, CDR1 is SEHNR and CDR2 is FQNEAQ (reference sequence). The CDR3 nucleotides read TGTGCCAGCAGCTCCCCGGGGAGCAATCAGCCCCAGCATTTT. Encoded protein: CASSSPGSNQPQHF. The variable domain in full, with the rest retrieved from reference TRBV7-9 and TRBJ1-5, is DTGVSQNPRHKITKRGQNVTFRCDPISEHNRLYWYRQTLGQGPEFLTYFQNEAQLEKSRLLSDRFSAERPKGSFSTLEIQRTEQGDSAMYLCASSSPGSNQPQHFGDGTRLSIL.

CDR3 nucleotide sequence: TGTGCCAGCAGTTTACTGACAGGGCTCTATGGCTACACCTTC. This sequence encodes CASSLLTGLYGYTF. V gene TRBV28 combines with J gene TRBJ1-2; 7 bases agree with TRBD1. The trim removed 2 bases at V and 4 bases at J, leaving 4 bases unmatched. Germline V gene sequence: CDR1 MDHEN, CDR2 SYDVKM. The CDR3 extends over 14 amino acids.

The rearrangement links TRBV6-5 to TRBJ2-7; D unresolved. The V and J ends lost 7 bases and 2 bases respectively, with 12 bases between them. CDR3 size: 13 residues. In germline, CDR1 is MNHEY, CDR2 SVGAGI. The CDR3 spells CASTPGNTYEQYF. CDR3 coding DNA: TGTGCCAGCACCCCTGGTAACACCTACGAGCAGTACTTC.

The genes are TRBV7-9 and TRBJ1-1; possibly TRBD1 for D (5 bases). The CDR3 loop spans 11 amino acids. The V end was cut by 8 bases, the J end by 10 bases, with 14 bases between. CDR1 and CDR2 from the germline V gene are SEHNR and FQNEAQ (reference sequence). The CDR3 protein is CASGEGQGAFF. The CDR3 region has the DNA TGTGCCAGCGGGGAGGGCCAGGGAGCTTTCTTT.